Each of the 13 T cell receptor beta chains below was sequenced from the same sample in a study of T cells in Graves' hyperthyroidism and ophthalmopathy. TCR beta CDR3 region amplification was performed from RNA transcripts. Carried out on the TCR CDR3, a first-round RT-PCR used the HTBI primer set. Each CDR3 protein is one row after TCRdb ran MiXCR on the multiplex PCR reads. Of 350,000 to 500,000 distinct CDR3 sequences in the sample, roughly 13% were seen once. Sequencing was done on a sample of blood. All receptors derive from a woman aged 18-30 years with Graves' hyperthyroidism.

The V gene is TRBV4-1, the J gene TRBJ2-2, with no clear D. Germline CDR1 MGHRA, CDR2 YSYEKL. The CDR3 has 15 residues. Trimming took 1 base from V and 8 from J, leaving 14 bases between them. The CDR3 loop reads CASSQVVRGGGELFF. The CDR3 DNA reads as TGCGCCAGCAGCCAAGTCGTACGAGGTGGGGGGGAGCTGTTTTTT.

This clonotype was recorded a few times. A much larger clone differs from this one at a single base, so this may be a read error. The rearrangement uses TRBV12-3 or TRBV12-4 and TRBJ2-5, with a possible D match to TRBD2 (6 bases). V lost 4 bases and J lost 6, with 24 bases in between. This CDR3 is built from 17 residues. The CDR3 protein is CASSSSGRERAGKTQYF. The CDR3, as DNA: TGTGCCAGCAGTTCATCCGGCCGGGAGCGTGCGGGGAAGACCCAGTACTTC.

This clonotype turned up a few times. This chain joins TRBV7-6 and TRBJ2-3; D gene unclear. The CDR3 is made up of 13 amino acids. Germline V gives CDR1 SGHVS, CDR2 FNYEAQ. Trimming pared 2 bases from V and 2 bases from J, leaving 5 bases between. The CDR3 region has the DNA TGTGCCAGCAGCTTACTTAACACAGATACGCAGTATTTT. Translation gives CASSLLNTDTQYF.

The chain recombines TRBV13 with TRBJ2-7; 8 positions match TRBD1. The CDR3 is made up of 14 amino acids. Germline lookup yields CDR1 PRHDT and CDR2 FYEKMQ (reference sequence). V shed 5 bases, J shed 4 bases, and the junction held 7 bases outside the gene matches. CDR3 residues: CASSPGDRTYEQYF. The CDR3 nucleotides are TGTGCCAGCAGCCCCGGGGACAGGACTTACGAGCAGTACTTC. Looking up the rest from reference TRBV13 and TRBJ2-7 gives the full variable domain: AAGVIQSPRHLIKEKRETATLKCYPIPRHDTVYWYQQGPGQDPQFLISFYEKMQSDKGSIPDRFSAQQFSDYHSELNMSSLELGDSALYFCASSPGDRTYEQYFGPGTRLTVT.

Ten or more counts support this clonotype. The chain has TRBV7-8 and TRBJ2-7; TRBD1 matches 7 bases. J lost 4 bases, V lost 2 bases, and 5 bases had no gene match. This CDR3 comprises 14 residues. From germline, CDR1 is SGHVS and CDR2 FQNEAQ. The CDR3 loop reads CASSLRDSLYEQYF. DNA for the CDR3: TGTGCCAGCAGCTTACGGGACAGTCTGTACGAGCAGTACTTC.

This clonotype was detected many times. The CDR3 loop reads CASREEQGSTEAFF. The CDR3 coding sequence is TGTGCCAGCAGAGAGGAACAGGGATCCACTGAAGCTTTCTTT. This chain connects TRBV27 to TRBJ1-1; weak D call: TRBD1 (6 bases). From germline, CDR1 is MNHEY and CDR2 SMNVEV (reference sequence). The V end was cut by 6 bases, the J end by 4 bases, with 15 bases between. This CDR3 is built from 14 residues.

This clonotype showed up just a few times. The V call is TRBV9, the J call TRBJ1-6; tentative D call: TRBD1 (6 bases). The V gene lost 5 bases and the J gene lost 0 bases, with 12 bases spanning the gap. Per the germline V gene, CDR1 is SGDLS and CDR2 is YYNGEE. The CDR3 sequence is 16 residues long. For the CDR3, the DNA is TGTGCCAGCAGTGCAGGGGTTAGCTCCTATAATTCACCCCTCCACTTT. Translation: CASSAGVSSYNSPLHF.

CDR3: CASSQSGTGELFF. For the CDR3, the DNA is TGCGCCAGCAGCCAAAGTGGCACCGGGGAGCTGTTTTTT. The chain uses TRBV4-1 and TRBJ2-2; D is undetermined. This CDR3 contains 13 residues. CDR1 MGHRA and CDR2 YSYEKL come from the germline V gene. Trimming cost V 2 bases and J 4 bases, with 5 bases left between them.

This rearrangement joins TRBV7-6 to TRBJ2-5; 9 nucleotides align to TRBD1. Germline V gives CDR1 SGHVS, CDR2 FNYEAQ. V dropped 5 bases and J dropped 2; count of bases not matched to a gene: 9. This CDR3 contains 16 residues. CDR3 amino acids: CASSPLPQGAQETQYF. Here the CDR3 DNA reads TGTGCCAGCAGCCCGCTCCCACAGGGGGCTCAAGAGACCCAGTACTTC.

This clonotype has at least ten counts. This chain uses TRBV5-1 with TRBJ2-1; 8 bases match TRBD2. Trimming cost V 7 bases and J 5 bases; bases outside gene matches: 8. The V gene's germline CDR1 is SGHRS and CDR2 YFSETQ. The CDR3 totals 14 residues. The CDR3 nucleotides read TGCGCCAGCTTGGCGGGAGGATCAAACAATGAGCAGTTCTTC. Translated: CASLAGGSNNEQFF.

The table lists this clonotype with many counts. The DNA for the CDR3 is TGTGCCAGCAGCCAAAACCCGGGACAGTGGACTGAAGCTTTCTTT. Amino acids: CASSQNPGQWTEAFF. V and J are TRBV3-1 and TRBJ1-1; 7 bases are shared with TRBD1. The CDR3 length is 15 residues. Germline trimming cut 2 bases from V and 5 bases from J; bases unmatched to any gene: 8. The V gene's germline CDR1 is LGHDT and CDR2 YNNKEL (reference sequence).

This clonotype was recorded at least ten times. This sequence joins TRBV19 and TRBJ2-7, with D hard to call. The CDR3 has 14 residues. The V end was cut by 7 bases, the J end by 1 base, with 14 bases between. Germline lookup yields CDR1 LNHDA and CDR2 SQIVND (reference sequence). CDR3: CASTLTGSSYEQYF. CDR3 in DNA: TGTGCCAGTACCCTGACGGGCTCTTCCTACGAGCAGTACTTC.

This clonotype was counted ten times or more. The junction departs from germline at one end; a sequencing error may be responsible. V usage is TRBV7-7 and J usage is TRBJ2-1, with 8 bases identical to TRBD2. The CDR3 runs to 16 residues. Germline V gene sequence: CDR1 SSHAT, CDR2 FNYEAQ (reference sequence). CDR3 bases: TGTGCTAGCAGCCCCCACCGGGAGAGCGGGGGCAATGAGCAGTTCTTC. This gives the protein CASSPHRESGGNEQFF. Complete variable domain (other parts from reference TRBV7-7 and TRBJ2-1): GAGVSQSPRYKVTKRGQDVTLRCDPISSHATLYWYQQALGQGPEFLTYFNYEAQPDKSGLPSDRFSAERPEGSISTLTIQRTEQRDSAMYRCASSPHRESGGNEQFFGPGTRLTVL.